This T cell receptor (beta chain) was obtained from a study of Graves' ophthalmopathy and Graves' hyperthyroidism. General study points: Ophthalmopathy cases were distinguished from stable hyperthyroidism by a 13-signature model, reaching about 90% sensitivity and about 81% specificity.

Amplification of TCR beta CDR3 regions used RNA transcripts. HTBI primers were used in a first-round RT-PCR, which preceded a second-round multiplex PCR. TCRdb processed the multiplex PCR reads anew with MiXCR; each CDR3 protein has one entry. The table records 1 million to 1.3 million distinct CDR3 sequences, approximately 35% of them present only once. Uncontrolled infections, other autoimmune diseases, pregnancy or lactation barred patients from enrollment. V lost 5 bases to trimming and J lost 7 bases, with 21 bases between them. There are 15 residues in the CDR3. CDR1 is LGHDT and CDR2 is YNNKEL in the germline V gene (reference sequence). This clonotype was seen only a few times. The antigen remains undetermined.

This chain links TRBV3-1 with TRBJ2-7, with D possibly TRBD1 on 7 matching bases. The sequence came from an adult man with Graves' hyperthyroidism. Sequencing input: peripheral blood or thyroid tissue (not recorded which). CDR3 DNA sequence: TGTGCCAGCAGCATAAACCCGACAGGGCGGGAAGAGCAGTACTTC. This gives the protein CASSINPTGREEQYF.